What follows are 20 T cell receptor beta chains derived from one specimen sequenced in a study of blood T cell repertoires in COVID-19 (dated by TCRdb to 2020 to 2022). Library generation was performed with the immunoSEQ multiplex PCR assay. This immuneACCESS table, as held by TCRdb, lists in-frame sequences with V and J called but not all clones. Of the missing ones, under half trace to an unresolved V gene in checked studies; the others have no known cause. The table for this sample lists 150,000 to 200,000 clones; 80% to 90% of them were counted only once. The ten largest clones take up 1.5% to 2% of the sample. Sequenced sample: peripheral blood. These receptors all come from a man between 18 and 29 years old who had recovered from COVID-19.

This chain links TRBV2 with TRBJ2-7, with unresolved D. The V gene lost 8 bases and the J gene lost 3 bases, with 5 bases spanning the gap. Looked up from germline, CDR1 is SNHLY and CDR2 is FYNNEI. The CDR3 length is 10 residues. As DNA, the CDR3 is TGTGCCAGCGGAGACTACGAGCAGTACTTC. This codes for CASGDYEQYF.

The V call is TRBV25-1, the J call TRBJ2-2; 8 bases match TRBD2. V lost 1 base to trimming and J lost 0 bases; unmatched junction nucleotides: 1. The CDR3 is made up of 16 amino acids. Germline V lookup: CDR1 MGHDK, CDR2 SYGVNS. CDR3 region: CASSEWGLANTGELFF. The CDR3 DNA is TGTGCCAGCAGTGAATGGGGACTAGCGAACACCGGGGAGCTGTTTTTT.

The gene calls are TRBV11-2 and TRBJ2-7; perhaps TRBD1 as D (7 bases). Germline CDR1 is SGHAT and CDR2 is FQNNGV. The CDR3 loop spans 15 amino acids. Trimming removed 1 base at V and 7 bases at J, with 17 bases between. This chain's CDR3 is CASSLATGAGREQYF. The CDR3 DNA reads TGTGCCAGCAGCTTAGCCACAGGGGCGGGAAGGGAGCAGTACTTC.

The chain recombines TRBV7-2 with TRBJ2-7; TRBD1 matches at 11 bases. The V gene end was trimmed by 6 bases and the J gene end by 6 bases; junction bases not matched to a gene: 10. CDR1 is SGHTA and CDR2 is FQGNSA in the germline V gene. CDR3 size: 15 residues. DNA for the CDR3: TGTGCCAGCAGTCCCGGGACAGGGGGTCCCCTCGAGCAGTACTTC. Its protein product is CASSPGTGGPLEQYF. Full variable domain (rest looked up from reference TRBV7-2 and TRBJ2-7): GAGVSQSPSNKVTEKGKDVELRCDPISGHTALYWYRQSLGQGLEFLIYFQGNSAPDKSGLPSDRFSAERTGGSVSTLTIQRTQQEDSAVYLCASSPGTGGPLEQYFGPGTRLTVT.

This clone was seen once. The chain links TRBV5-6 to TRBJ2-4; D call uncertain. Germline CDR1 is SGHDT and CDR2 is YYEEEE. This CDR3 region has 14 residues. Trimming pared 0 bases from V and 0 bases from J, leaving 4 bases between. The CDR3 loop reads CASSLAVAKNIQYF. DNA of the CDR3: TGTGCCAGCAGCTTGGCAGTAGCCAAAAACATTCAGTACTTC.

This chain's CDR3 is CASSQADGQGAFFDTGELFF. As DNA, the CDR3 is TGCGCCAGCAGCCAAGCCGACGGACAGGGGGCATTTTTCGACACCGGGGAGCTGTTTTTT. The rearrangement joins TRBV4-3 to TRBJ2-2, with 11 bases that match TRBD1. Germline trimming cut 1 base from V and 3 bases from J; bases unmatched to any gene: 13. This CDR3 spans 20 amino acids. The V gene's germline CDR1 is LGHNA and CDR2 YSLEER.

CDR3 nucleotide sequence: TGTGCCAGCAGCCCTCTTAGCGGGAGCTCCTACAATGAGCAGTTCTTC. It encodes CASSPLSGSSYNEQFF. The chain joins TRBV11-2 to TRBJ2-1, with 9 bases fitting TRBD2. V gave up 5 bases and J gave up 0 bases; unmatched junction bases: 5. The length of the CDR3 is 16 residues. Per germline, CDR1 SGHAT and CDR2 FQNNGV.

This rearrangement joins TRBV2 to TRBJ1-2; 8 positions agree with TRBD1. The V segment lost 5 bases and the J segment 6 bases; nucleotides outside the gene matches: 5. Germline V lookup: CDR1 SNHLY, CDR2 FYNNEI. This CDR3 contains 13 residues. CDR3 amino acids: CASSKGQVNGYTF. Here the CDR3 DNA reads TGTGCCAGCAGTAAGGGACAGGTTAATGGCTACACCTTC.

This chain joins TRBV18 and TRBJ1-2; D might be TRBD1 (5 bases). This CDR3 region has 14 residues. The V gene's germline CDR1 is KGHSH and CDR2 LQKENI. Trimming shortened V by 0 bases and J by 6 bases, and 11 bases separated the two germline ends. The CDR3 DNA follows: TGTGCCAGCTCACCACCCGATGTACAGGATGGCTACACCTTC. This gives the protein CASSPPDVQDGYTF.

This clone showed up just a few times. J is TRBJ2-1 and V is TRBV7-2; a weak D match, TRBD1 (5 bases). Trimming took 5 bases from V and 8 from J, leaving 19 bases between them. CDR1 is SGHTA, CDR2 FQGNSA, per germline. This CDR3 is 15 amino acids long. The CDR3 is CASSGSAVSRDEQFF. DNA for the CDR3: TGTGCCAGCAGCGGGTCGGCGGTCAGCAGGGATGAGCAGTTCTTC.

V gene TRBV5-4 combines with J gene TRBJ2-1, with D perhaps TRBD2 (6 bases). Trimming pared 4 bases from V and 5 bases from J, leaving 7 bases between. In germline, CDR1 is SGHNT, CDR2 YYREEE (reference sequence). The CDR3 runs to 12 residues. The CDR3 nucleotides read TGTGCCAGCAGCCGACTAGACAATGAGCAGTTCTTC. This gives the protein CASSRLDNEQFF.

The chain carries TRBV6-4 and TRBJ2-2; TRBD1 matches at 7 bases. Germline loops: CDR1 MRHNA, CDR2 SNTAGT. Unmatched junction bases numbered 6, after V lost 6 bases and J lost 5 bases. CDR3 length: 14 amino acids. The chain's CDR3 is CASSRQGETGELFF. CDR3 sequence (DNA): TGTGCCAGCAGCAGACAGGGAGAAACCGGGGAGCTGTTTTTT.

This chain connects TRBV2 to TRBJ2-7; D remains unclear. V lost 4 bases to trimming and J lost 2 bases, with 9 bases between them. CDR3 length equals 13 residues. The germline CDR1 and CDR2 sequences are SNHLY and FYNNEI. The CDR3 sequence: CASSGGRTYEQYF. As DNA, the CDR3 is TGTGCCAGCAGTGGCGGCCGTACCTACGAGCAGTACTTC.

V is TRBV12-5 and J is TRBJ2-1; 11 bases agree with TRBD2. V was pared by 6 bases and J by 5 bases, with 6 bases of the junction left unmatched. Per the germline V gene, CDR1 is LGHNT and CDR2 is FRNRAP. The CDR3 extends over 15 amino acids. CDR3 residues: CASGKLAGAHNEQFF. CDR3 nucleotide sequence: TGTGCTAGTGGAAAACTAGCGGGAGCTCACAATGAGCAGTTCTTC.

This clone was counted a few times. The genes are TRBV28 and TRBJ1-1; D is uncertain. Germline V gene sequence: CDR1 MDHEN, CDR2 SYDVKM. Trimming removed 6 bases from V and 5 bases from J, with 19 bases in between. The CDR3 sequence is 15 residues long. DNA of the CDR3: TGTGCCAGCAGACCCCCCCTAGGAGGAGGGACTGAAGCTTTCTTT. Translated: CASRPPLGGGTEAFF.

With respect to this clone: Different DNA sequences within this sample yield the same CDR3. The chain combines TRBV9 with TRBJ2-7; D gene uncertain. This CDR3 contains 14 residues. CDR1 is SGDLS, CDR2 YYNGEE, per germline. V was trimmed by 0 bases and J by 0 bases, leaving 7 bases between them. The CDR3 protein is CASSVGSSSYEQYF. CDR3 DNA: TGTGCCAGCAGCGTAGGCTCTAGCTCCTACGAGCAGTACTTC.

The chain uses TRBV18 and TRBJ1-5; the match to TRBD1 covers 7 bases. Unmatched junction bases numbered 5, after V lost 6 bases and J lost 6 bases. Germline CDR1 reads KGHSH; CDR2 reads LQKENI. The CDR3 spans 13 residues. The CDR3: CASSATGTQPQHF. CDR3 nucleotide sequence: TGTGCCAGCTCGGCGACAGGGACTCAGCCCCAGCATTTT.

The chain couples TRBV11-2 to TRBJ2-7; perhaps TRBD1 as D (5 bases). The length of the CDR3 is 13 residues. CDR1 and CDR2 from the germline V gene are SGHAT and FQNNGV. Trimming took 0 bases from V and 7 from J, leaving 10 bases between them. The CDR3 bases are TGTGCCAGCAGCTTAGAGAGACAGTTAGAGCAGTACTTC. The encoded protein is CASSLERQLEQYF.

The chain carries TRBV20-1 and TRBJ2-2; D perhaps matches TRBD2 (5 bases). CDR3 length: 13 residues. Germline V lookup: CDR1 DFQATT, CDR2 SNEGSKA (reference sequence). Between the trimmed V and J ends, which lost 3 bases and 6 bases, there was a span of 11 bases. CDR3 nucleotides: TGCAGTGCTAGTACTAGACCGGCCGGGGAGCTGTTTTTT. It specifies CSASTRPAGELFF.

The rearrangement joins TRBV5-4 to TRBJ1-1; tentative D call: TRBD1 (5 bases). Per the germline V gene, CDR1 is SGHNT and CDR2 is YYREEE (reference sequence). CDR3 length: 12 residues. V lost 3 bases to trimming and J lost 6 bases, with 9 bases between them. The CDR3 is CASSWPGAEAFF. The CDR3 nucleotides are TGTGCCAGCAGCTGGCCGGGGGCTGAAGCTTTCTTT. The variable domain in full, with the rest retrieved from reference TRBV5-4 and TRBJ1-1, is ETGVTQSPTHLIKTRGQQVTLRCSSQSGHNTVSWYQQALGQGPQFIFQYYREEENGRGNFPPRFSGLQFPNYSSELNVNALELDDSALYLCASSWPGAEAFFGQGTRLTVV.